A single sample is the source of the 6 T cell receptor beta chains below, sequenced in a study of a mutant IDH1 vaccine in newly diagnosed glioma. The time point: week 11, during vaccination. Vaccination used 300 ug of mutant IDH1 20-mer peptide per dose, with topical imiquimod. No antigens are known for them. Measured with immunoSEQ multiplex PCR; TCRdb has only the in-frame clones, and not every one. The sample has some 52,000 clones, 91% seen once; the top ten hold 2% to 2.5%. The material was PBMCs, obtained from a glioma patient whose treatment included an IDH1 peptide vaccine. The receptors come from a man aged 50 or older with glioma.

The chain employs TRBV6-5 and TRBJ1-5; TRBD1 agrees at 7 bases. CDR1 MNHEY and CDR2 SVGAGI come from the germline V gene. Trimming at V came to 2 bases and at J to 11 bases, leaving 6 bases not matched to a gene. CDR3 size: 13 residues. The CDR3 loop reads CASSYTNRGTQHF. The CDR3 DNA follows: TGTGCCAGCAGTTACACCAACAGGGGAACCCAGCATTTT.

The chain has TRBV5-1 and TRBJ2-6; D not certain. The CDR3 consists of 16 residues. Trimming took 1 base from V and 0 from J, leaving 8 bases between them. The germline V gene encodes CDR1 SGHRS and CDR2 YFSETQ. The CDR3 protein is CASSLQLISGANVLTF. CDR3 sequence (DNA): TGCGCCAGCAGCTTGCAGCTTATCTCTGGGGCCAACGTCCTGACTTTC.

The chain links TRBV6-5 to TRBJ1-1, with D maybe TRBD1 (5 bases). With 0 bases removed from V and 5 bases from J, the gap between germline ends came to 16 bases. This CDR3 has 16 amino acids. Germline V gene data show CDR1 as MNHEY and CDR2 as SVGAGI. CDR3 bases: TGTGCCAGCAGTTACTCGGGACTGAGGGCTGGGACTGAAGCTTTCTTT. Translating it yields CASSYSGLRAGTEAFF.

This clone appeared once. V usage is TRBV9 and J usage is TRBJ2-7; D tentatively fits TRBD1 or TRBD2 (5 bases each). V dropped 0 bases and J dropped 0 bases, with 10 bases sitting between them. Germline assignment: CDR1 SGDLS and CDR2 YYNGEE. This CDR3 spans 15 amino acids. The CDR3 DNA reads as TGTGCCAGCAGCGTAGGGGGACGGAGCTCCTACGAGCAGTACTTC. As protein: CASSVGGRSSYEQYF.

The V and J genes are TRBV25-1 and TRBJ1-3; D gene unclear. Germline CDR1 MGHDK, CDR2 SYGVNS. Trimming removed 7 bases at V and 2 bases at J, with 6 bases between. This CDR3 contains 12 residues. The CDR3 reads CASTSPGNTIYF. The CDR3 DNA follows: TGTGCCAGCACATCTCCTGGAAACACCATATATTTT.

This clone was observed once. The V call is TRBV5-1, the J call TRBJ1-1; 9 bases match TRBD1. V lost 4 bases, J lost 3 bases, and 4 bases stayed unmatched. CDR1 is SGHRS, CDR2 YFSETQ, per germline. The CDR3 loop spans 14 amino acids. CDR3 DNA sequence: TGCGCCAGCAGCGGCCGGGACAGGGACACTGAAGCTTTCTTT. Translation gives CASSGRDRDTEAFF.